This T cell receptor (beta chain) originates from a study of T cell responses to AZD1222 COVID-19 vaccine. Study-wide points: The reported proportion of spike-specific TCRs targeting unmutated variant regions was nearly half.

Worth noting for this clone: Antigen: not known.

Assay: immunoSEQ multiplex PCR; the TCRdb copy retains only in-frame clones and omits some. The data hold roughly 120,000 clones, with 88% observed a single time. Second doses at about 4 or about 12 weeks were pooled. The germline V gene encodes CDR1 SGDLS and CDR2 YYNGEE. CDR3 length: 16 residues. The ends lost 7 bases at V and 2 bases at J; junction bases unmatched: 12. This TCR derives from an adult who received the AZD1222 COVID-19 vaccine. The sequencing here drew on peripheral blood, taken 28 days after the second AZD1222 dose. This sequence joins TRBV9 and TRBJ2-1, with 7 bases aligning to TRBD1. The CDR3 reads CASGSRDRGAYNEQFF. In DNA, the CDR3 is TGTGCCAGCGGATCACGGGACAGAGGAGCCTACAATGAGCAGTTCTTC.